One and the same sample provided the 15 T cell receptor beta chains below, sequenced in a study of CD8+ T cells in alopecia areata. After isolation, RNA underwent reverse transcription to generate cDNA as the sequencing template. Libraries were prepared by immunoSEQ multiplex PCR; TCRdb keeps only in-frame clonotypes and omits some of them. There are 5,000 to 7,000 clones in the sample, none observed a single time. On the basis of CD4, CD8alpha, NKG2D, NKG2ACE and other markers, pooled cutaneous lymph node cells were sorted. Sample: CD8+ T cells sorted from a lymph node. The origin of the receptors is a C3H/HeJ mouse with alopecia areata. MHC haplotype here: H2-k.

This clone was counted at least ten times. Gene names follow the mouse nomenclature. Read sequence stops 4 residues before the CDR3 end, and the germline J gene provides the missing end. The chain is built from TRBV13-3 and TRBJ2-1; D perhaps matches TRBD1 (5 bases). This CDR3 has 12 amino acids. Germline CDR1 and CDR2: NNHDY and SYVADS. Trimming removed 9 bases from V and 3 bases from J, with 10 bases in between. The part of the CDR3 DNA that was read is TGTGCCACAGGGAGGGTCTATGCT. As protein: CATGRVYA. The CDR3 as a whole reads CATGRVYAEQFF.

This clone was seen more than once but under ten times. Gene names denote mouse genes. The DNA read from the CDR3 is TGTGCCAGCAGCCCCGGGACAGGAATCTATGCT. Its translation: CASSPGTGIYA. From start to end, the CDR3 is CASSPGTGIYAEQFF. The genes are TRBV14 and TRBJ2-1; 8 bases line up with TRBD1. The sequence runs out 4 residues before the end of the CDR3; the remainder is reconstructed from the germline J gene. Germline V gene data show CDR1 as SGHDT and CDR2 as FRDEAV. The junction had 7 bases not matched to a gene; V was cut back by 5 bases and J by 3 bases. The CDR3 loop spans 15 amino acids. Supplemented by reference TRBV14 and TRBJ2-1, the full variable domain reads EAGVTQSPRYAVLQEGQAVSFWCDPISGHDTLYWYQQPRDQGPQLLVYFRDEAVIDNSQLPSDRFSAVRPKGTNSTLKIQSAKQGDTATYLCASSPGTGIYAEQFFGPGTRLTVL.

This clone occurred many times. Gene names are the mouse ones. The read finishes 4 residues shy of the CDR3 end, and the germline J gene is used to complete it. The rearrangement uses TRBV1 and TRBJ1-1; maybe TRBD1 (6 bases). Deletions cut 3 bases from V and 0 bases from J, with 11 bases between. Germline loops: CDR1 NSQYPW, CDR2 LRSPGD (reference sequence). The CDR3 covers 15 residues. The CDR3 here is CTCSARQVANTEVFF. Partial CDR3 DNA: TGCACCTGCAGTGCCCGACAGGTTGCAAACACA.

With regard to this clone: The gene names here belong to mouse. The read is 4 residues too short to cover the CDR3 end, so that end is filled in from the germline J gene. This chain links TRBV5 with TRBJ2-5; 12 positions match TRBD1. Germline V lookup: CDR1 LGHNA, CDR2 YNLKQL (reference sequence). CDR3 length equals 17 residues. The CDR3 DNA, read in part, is TGTGCCAGCAGCCAAGCCGCGCGGGACAGGGGGCTCGAC. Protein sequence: CASSQAARDRGLD. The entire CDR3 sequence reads CASSQAARDRGLDTQYF.

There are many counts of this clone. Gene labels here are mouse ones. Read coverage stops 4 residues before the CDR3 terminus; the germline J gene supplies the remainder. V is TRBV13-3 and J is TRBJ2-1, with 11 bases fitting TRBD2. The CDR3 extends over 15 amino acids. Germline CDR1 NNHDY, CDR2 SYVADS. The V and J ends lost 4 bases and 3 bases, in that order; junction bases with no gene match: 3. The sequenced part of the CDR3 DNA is TGTGCCAGCAGTACACTGGGGGGGCGCTATGCT. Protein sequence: CASSTLGGRYA. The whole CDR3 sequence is CASSTLGGRYAEQFF.

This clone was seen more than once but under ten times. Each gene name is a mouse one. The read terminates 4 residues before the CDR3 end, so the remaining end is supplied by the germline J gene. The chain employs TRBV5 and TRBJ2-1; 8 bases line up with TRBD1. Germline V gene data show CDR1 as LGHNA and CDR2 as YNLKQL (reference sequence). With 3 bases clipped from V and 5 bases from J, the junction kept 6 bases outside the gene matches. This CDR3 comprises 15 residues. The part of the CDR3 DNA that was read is TGTGCCAGCAGCCACGGACAGGGTCGAAATGCT. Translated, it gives CASSHGQGRNA. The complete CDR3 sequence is CASSHGQGRNAEQFF.

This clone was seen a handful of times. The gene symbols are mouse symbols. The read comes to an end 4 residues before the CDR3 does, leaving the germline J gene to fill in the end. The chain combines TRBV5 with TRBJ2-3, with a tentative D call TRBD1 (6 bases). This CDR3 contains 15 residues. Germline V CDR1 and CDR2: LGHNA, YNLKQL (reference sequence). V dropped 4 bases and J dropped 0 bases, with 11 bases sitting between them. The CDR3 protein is CASSPDRHSAETLYF. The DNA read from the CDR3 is TGTGCCAGCAGCCCCGACAGGCATAGTGCAGAA.

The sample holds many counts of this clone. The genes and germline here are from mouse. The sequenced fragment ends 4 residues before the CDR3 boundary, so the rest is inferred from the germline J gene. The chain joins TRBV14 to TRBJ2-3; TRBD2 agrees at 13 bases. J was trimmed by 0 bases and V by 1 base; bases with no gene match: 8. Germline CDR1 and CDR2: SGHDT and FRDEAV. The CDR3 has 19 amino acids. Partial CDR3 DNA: TGTGCCAGCAGTTTCGGGGACTGGGGGGGATCGACTAGTGCAGAA. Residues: CASSFGDWGGSTSAE. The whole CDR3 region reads CASSFGDWGGSTSAETLYF.

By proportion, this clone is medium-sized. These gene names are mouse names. The sequenced part of the CDR3 DNA is TGTGCTAGCAGCCCGACAGGGCCTCAAGAC. Translating it yields CASSPTGPQD. The whole CDR3 region reads CASSPTGPQDTQYF. The V gene is TRBV17, the J gene TRBJ2-5; 7 bases agree with TRBD1. The missing CDR3 end, 4 residues past where the read stops, is filled in from the germline J gene. The CDR3 has 14 residues. Looked up from germline, CDR1 is MNHDT and CDR2 is YYDKIL. The V segment lost 6 bases and the J segment 3 bases; nucleotides outside the gene matches: 6. Combining the CDR3 with reference TRBV17 and TRBJ2-5 gives the whole variable domain DTTVKQNPRYKLARVGKPVNLICSQTMNHDTMYWYQKKPNQAPKLLLFYYDKILNREADTFEKFQSSRPNNSFCSLYIGSAGLEYSAMYLCASSPTGPQDTQYFGPGTRLLVL.

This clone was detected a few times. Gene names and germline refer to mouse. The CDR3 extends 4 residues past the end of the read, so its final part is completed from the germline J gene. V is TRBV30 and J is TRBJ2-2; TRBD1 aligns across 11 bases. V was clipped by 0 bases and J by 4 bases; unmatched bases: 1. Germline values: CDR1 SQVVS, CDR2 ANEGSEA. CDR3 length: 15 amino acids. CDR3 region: CSSREDRGRTGQLYF. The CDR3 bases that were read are TGTAGTTCTAGAGAGGACAGGGGGCGCACCGGG.

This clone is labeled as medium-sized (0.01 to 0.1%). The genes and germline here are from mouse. The CDR3 sequence: CAWSLWGGAYEQYF. The part of the CDR3 DNA that was read is TGTGCCTGGAGTCTATGGGGGGGCGCTTAT. This chain connects TRBV31 to TRBJ2-7, with 9 bases fitting TRBD2. The read gets to within 4 residues of the CDR3 end, and the germline J gene fills in the rest. CDR3 length equals 14 residues. CDR1 is GKSSPN, CDR2 SITVG, per germline.

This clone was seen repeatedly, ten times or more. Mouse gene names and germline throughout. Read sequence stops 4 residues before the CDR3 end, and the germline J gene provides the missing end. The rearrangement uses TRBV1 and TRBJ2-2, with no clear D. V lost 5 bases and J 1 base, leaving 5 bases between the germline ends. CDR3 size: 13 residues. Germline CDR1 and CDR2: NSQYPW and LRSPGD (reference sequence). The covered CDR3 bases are TGCACCTGCAGTTCCAAAAACACCGGG. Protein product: CTCSSKNTG. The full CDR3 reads CTCSSKNTGQLYF.

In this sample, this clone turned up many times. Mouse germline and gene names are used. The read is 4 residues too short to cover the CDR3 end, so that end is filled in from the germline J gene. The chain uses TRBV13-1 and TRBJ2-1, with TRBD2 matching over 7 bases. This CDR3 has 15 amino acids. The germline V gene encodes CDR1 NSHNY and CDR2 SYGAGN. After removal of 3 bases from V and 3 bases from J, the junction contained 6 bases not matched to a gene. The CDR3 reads CASSVSDWFYAEQFF. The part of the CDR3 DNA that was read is TGTGCCAGCAGTGTCTCGGACTGGTTCTATGCT.

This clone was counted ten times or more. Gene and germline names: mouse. The sequenced part of the CDR3 DNA is TGTGCCAGCGGTGATGCTGGCCGTGCAGAA. It codes for CASGDAGRAE. In full, the CDR3 reads CASGDAGRAETLYF. The chain employs TRBV13-2 and TRBJ2-3; no definite D call. The CDR3 extends 4 residues past the end of the read, so its final part is completed from the germline J gene. The CDR3 is 14 amino acids. The V gene lost 0 bases and the J gene lost 1 base, with 6 bases spanning the gap. From germline, CDR1 is NNHNN and CDR2 SYGAGS (reference sequence).

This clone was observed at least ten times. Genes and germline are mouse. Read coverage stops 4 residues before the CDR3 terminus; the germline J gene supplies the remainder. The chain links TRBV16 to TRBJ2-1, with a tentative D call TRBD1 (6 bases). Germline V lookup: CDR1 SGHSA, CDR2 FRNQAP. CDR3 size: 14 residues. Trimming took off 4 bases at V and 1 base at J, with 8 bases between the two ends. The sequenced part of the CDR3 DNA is TGTGCAAGCAGCTCCCAGGGGAACTATGCT. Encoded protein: CASSSQGNYA. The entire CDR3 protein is CASSSQGNYAEQFF.